This T cell receptor beta chain originates from a study of T cells after yellow fever vaccination (dated by TCRdb to between 2019 and 2020). With respect to the entire study: The SMART-Seq v4 Ultra Low Input RNA kit was used to prepare libraries from fractions with low cell numbers. Two healthy male donors, one aged 18 to 29 and one aged 30 to 40 years, made up the cohort. Bulk PBMC replicates and cell subsets were isolated from blood drawn at multiple timepoints before and after both primary and secondary immunization. To track T-cell clones before and after primary and booster YFV17D yellow fever vaccination, bulk TCR alpha and beta repertoires were sequenced longitudinally.

The CDR3 holds 12 amino acids from the cysteine to the phenylalanine. The read is trimmed to its CDR3 DNA, 36 bases read in frame from base 1. V sheds 3 bases and J sheds 2 bases, leaving 2 bases between their ends. CDR1 and CDR2 (KGHSH, LQKENI) derive from the germline V gene. In light of the paper, this sample's treatment or condition label describes: live attenuated yellow fever vaccine strain. PBMCs were isolated from peripheral blood using a standard Ficoll-Paque protocol. CD4 and CD8 T-cell fractions were isolated with Dynabeads CD4 and CD8 positive selection kits. TriZol was used to extract RNA from bulk PBMCs, CD4 and CD8 fractions, and dextramer-positive and dextramer-negative fractions. This clonotype was counted many times. Its antigen is unknown. No base-level quality is on record; no much larger clone is a single base apart. Overall study outcomes, separate from this receptor: Because abundant contaminating clonotypes from the bulk population could be contained in FACS-sorted repertoires, computational filtering was required. Because the study included only a couple of donors, the extent to which the findings can be generalized is limited. The secondary T-cell response was found to be weaker but faster than the primary response, with a peak reached on day 5 rather than on day 15. A small share of clonotypes occurred in both CD4 and CD8 compartments, likely arising from convergent recombination. After the booster, most of the clones that had expanded following primary vaccination were detected again (around 95% of CD4 and 80% to 90% of CD8), which suggests that memory was broadly maintained.

TCR cDNA was synthesized by 5'RACE template switching, which introduced a universal primer site and unique molecular identifiers. cDNA synthesis was primed from both the TCR alpha and TCR beta constant segments. Libraries were amplified in two PCR steps, with sample barcodes and sequencing adapters added in the second step. Sequencing of libraries was performed on Illumina HiSeq 2500 (2x100 bp) or NovaSeq (2x150 bp). The study's own analysis went as follows. MIGEC was used to demultiplex reads and collapse the reads into UMI consensus sequences, and MiXCR was used for V(D)J alignment. Vaccine-responding clonotypes were identified with edgeR using replicate PBMC samples, with FDR below 0.01 and a log2 fold change above 5 up to day 15 being required. Each bulk clonotype was labeled CD4 or CD8 based on which sequenced repertoire, CD4 or CD8, contained the clonotype at higher abundance. The raw public reads went through TCRdb reprocessing: fastp at Q25, MiXCR clone calling, in-frame beta chains kept. Each CDR3 protein appears once, grouped with its most common genes and DNA. TCRdb, not the authors, supplied the V and J calls. The sample table contains over 200,000 distinct CDR3 sequences; only one count was recorded for 5.5% to 8.5% of them. The ten largest clones add up to 1% to 1.2% of the sample.

The sequencing used CD4+ T cells sorted from PBMCs, collected on the day of the yellow fever booster vaccination. This clonotype was sampled from a man aged 30-40 years who received the YFV17D yellow fever vaccine. In this chain, TRBV18 is recombined with TRBJ1-5, with the D segment identity uncertain. The CDR3 reads as follows: CASSPGNQPQHF. The DNA reads TGTGCCAGCTCACCGGGCAATCAGCCCCAGCATTTT.